The 18 T cell receptor beta chains below were found in one sample sequenced in a study of T cell responses to AZD1222 COVID-19 vaccine. TCRdb's copy holds only in-frame clones and misses some; the assay was immunoSEQ multiplex PCR. The table records approximately 100,000 clones, about 87% of them present only once. The sequenced sample was peripheral blood, obtained on day 0 of AZD1222 vaccination. The receptors here all came from an adult in good health.

The V call is TRBV10-3, the J call TRBJ1-1; D call uncertain. The CDR3 extends over 13 amino acids. Trimming shortened V by 3 bases and J by 5 bases, and 10 bases separated the two germline ends. CDR1 is ENHRY, CDR2 SYGVKD, per germline. The CDR3 region has the DNA TGTGCCATCAGTGACTCGGCGGGTACTGAAGCTTTCTTT. Amino acids: CAISDSAGTEAFF.

The chain recombines TRBV25-1 with TRBJ2-6; a weak D match, TRBD1 (6 bases). V shed 6 bases and J shed 0 bases, with 15 bases lying between them. CDR3 length equals 17 residues. Germline lookup yields CDR1 MGHDK and CDR2 SYGVNS. The CDR3 protein is CASSLDSALSGANVLTF. CDR3 DNA: TGTGCCAGCAGCCTGGACAGTGCACTCTCTGGGGCCAACGTCCTGACTTTC. Using reference TRBV25-1 and TRBJ2-6 for the parts outside the CDR3, the full variable domain is EADIYQTPRYLVIGTGKKITLECSQTMGHDKMYWYQQDPGMELHLIHYSYGVNSTEKGDLSSESTVSRIRTEHFPLTLESARPSHTSQYLCASSLDSALSGANVLTFGAGSRLTVL.

The chain recombines TRBV12-3 or TRBV12-4 with TRBJ1-3; D not certain. This CDR3 has 13 residues. V was cut by 1 base and J by 8 bases, with 9 bases left in between. CDR3 nucleotides: TGTGCCAGCAGTTTAGTAGGTTTCGACACCATATATTTT. Translating gives CASSLVGFDTIYF.

This chain uses TRBV5-1 with TRBJ2-7; tentatively, D is TRBD2 (5 bases). This CDR3 has 14 residues. The ends were cut back, 7 bases at V and 1 base at J, with 15 bases in the middle. Germline values: CDR1 SGHRS, CDR2 YFSETQ. CDR3 loop: CASLRGGKSYEQYF. CDR3 coding DNA: TGCGCCAGCCTAAGAGGAGGTAAGTCCTACGAGCAGTACTTC.

The V and J genes are TRBV9 and TRBJ2-7, with 13 bases identical to TRBD2. The CDR3 is made up of 15 amino acids. Per the germline V gene, CDR1 is SGDLS and CDR2 is YYNGEE. Losses at the gene ends were 4 bases for V and 12 bases for J; bases not matched to a gene: 13. CDR3: CASSWVPGLAGPLYF. DNA of the CDR3: TGTGCCAGCAGCTGGGTTCCGGGACTAGCGGGGCCCCTGTACTTC.

This clone was counted only a few times. The V and J genes are TRBV5-5 and TRBJ2-1, with a weak D call TRBD2 (5 bases). Deletions cut 1 base from V and 3 bases from J, with 11 bases between. The CDR3 contains 15 residues. Germline V gives CDR1 SGHKS, CDR2 YYEKEE (reference sequence). CDR3 protein: CASSLILRVYNEQFF. CDR3 bases: TGTGCCAGCAGCTTGATTCTGAGGGTCTACAATGAGCAGTTCTTC. Using reference TRBV5-5 and TRBJ2-1 for the parts outside the CDR3, the full variable domain is DAGVTQSPTHLIKTRGQQVTLRCSPISGHKSVSWYQQVLGQGPQFIFQYYEKEERGRGNFPDRFSARQFPNYSSELNVNALLLGDSALYLCASSLILRVYNEQFFGPGTRLTVL.

As to this clone: In the same sample, other DNA sequences code for this CDR3. The V call is TRBV18, the J call TRBJ1-2; TRBD1 is a possible D gene (6 bases). V lost 3 bases, J lost 4 bases, and 12 bases lay in between. The CDR3 runs 14 residues. CDR1 and CDR2 from the germline V gene are KGHSH and LQKENI. CDR3 DNA sequence: TGTGCCAGCTCACCCCCGGGACAAACCTATGGCTACACCTTC. Translated: CASSPPGQTYGYTF.

The rearrangement links TRBV3-1 (or the pseudogene TRBV3-2) to TRBJ2-2, with 11 bases that match TRBD1. Germline CDR1 LGHDT, CDR2 YNNKEL (reference sequence). The CDR3 runs to 15 residues. Trimming took 4 bases from V and 6 from J; bases not matched to a gene: 4. CDR3 protein: CASSPRDRGAGELFF. CDR3 coding DNA: TGTGCCAGCAGCCCTCGGGACAGGGGGGCCGGGGAGCTGTTTTTT.

This chain joins TRBV7-3 and TRBJ2-1; D gene ambiguous. This CDR3 is 12 amino acids long. Trimming stripped 6 bases from V and 10 bases from J, with 13 bases between. Germline-derived CDR1 and CDR2 are SGHTA and FQGTGA. Here the CDR3 reads CASSYNRQEQFF. The CDR3 DNA is TGTGCCAGCAGTTATAATCGACAAGAGCAGTTCTTC.

V gene TRBV18 combines with J gene TRBJ2-3, with a possible D match to TRBD2 (6 bases). V lost 2 bases and J 0 bases, leaving 9 bases between the germline ends. CDR1 is KGHSH and CDR2 is LQKENI in the germline V gene. The CDR3 runs to 15 residues. CDR3 loop: CASSPAGLSTDTQYF. The CDR3 DNA is TGTGCCAGCTCACCAGCGGGACTGAGCACAGATACGCAGTATTTT.

V gene TRBV7-2 combines with J gene TRBJ2-7; D not resolved. The germline V gene has CDR1 SGHTA and CDR2 FQGNSA. The CDR3 consists of 13 residues. Trimming stripped 3 bases from V and 1 base from J, with 7 bases between. CDR3: CASSLAVSYEQYF. For the CDR3, the DNA is TGTGCCAGCAGCTTGGCCGTTTCCTACGAGCAGTACTTC.

CDR3 DNA sequence: TGTGCCAGCAGCCAAGGGGGTGGCAGGGACTCATGGGACACTGAAGCTTTCTTT. Translated, it gives CASSQGGGRDSWDTEAFF. The chain uses TRBV4-2 and TRBJ1-1; tentative D call: TRBD1 (5 bases). Looked up from germline, CDR1 is LGHNA and CDR2 is YNFKEQ. This CDR3 spans 18 amino acids. V gave up 1 base and J gave up 3 bases, with 21 bases separating them.

CDR3 amino acids: CASSPRTGGIYEQYF. The CDR3 DNA is TGTGCCAGCAGCCCGCGGACAGGGGGCATATACGAGCAGTACTTC. The rearrangement uses TRBV9 and TRBJ2-7, with 11 bases that match TRBD1. The V gene's germline CDR1 is SGDLS and CDR2 YYNGEE. The CDR3 has 15 residues. J was trimmed by 4 bases and V by 4 bases; bases with no gene match: 7.

This chain connects TRBV3-1 (or the pseudogene TRBV3-2) to TRBJ1-5; D not certain. Deletions cut 1 base from V and 1 base from J, with 8 bases between. Germline CDR1 LGHDT, CDR2 YNNKEL (reference sequence). The CDR3 sequence is 15 residues long. The CDR3 DNA sequence: TGTGCCAGCAGCCAAGGACGTTCAAGCAATCAGCCCCAGCATTTT. Protein product: CASSQGRSSNQPQHF.

The chain links TRBV7-9 to TRBJ1-1, with unresolved D. The V and J ends lost 1 base and 11 bases respectively, with 11 bases between them. This CDR3 is built from 12 residues. Germline CDR1 is SEHNR and CDR2 is FQNEAQ (reference sequence). The CDR3 region has the DNA TGTGCCAGCAGCTTAGAGGTAGGGAGGGCTTTCTTT. Translation gives CASSLEVGRAFF.

V usage is TRBV28 and J usage is TRBJ2-7; D may be TRBD1 or TRBD2 (5 bases each). CDR3 size: 16 residues. The V gene's germline CDR1 is MDHEN and CDR2 SYDVKM. V lost 4 bases and J 0 bases, leaving 16 bases between the germline ends. The CDR3 DNA reads as TGTGCCAGCAGTTCTTTCGGGACGTCCAACTCCTACGAGCAGTACTTC. Translating it yields CASSSFGTSNSYEQYF.

The chain recombines TRBV5-8 with TRBJ1-5; D is uncertain. CDR1 and CDR2 (germline): SGHTS, YDEGEE. The CDR3 has 19 amino acids. Trimming took 0 bases from V and 0 from J, leaving 19 bases between them. The CDR3 DNA reads TGTGCCAGCAGCTTGGTTTTTGACTACCGGATATATAGCAATCAGCCCCAGCATTTT. Translating it yields CASSLVFDYRIYSNQPQHF.

J is TRBJ1-1 and V is TRBV6-2 or TRBV6-3, with 9 bases that match TRBD1. Germline lookup yields CDR1 MNHEY and CDR2 SVGEGT. CDR3 length equals 18 residues. V shed 1 base and J 4 bases; nucleotides not matched to a gene: 13. This CDR3 is CASSYYWGTGSLGTEAFF. The CDR3 DNA reads TGTGCCAGCAGTTACTACTGGGGGACAGGGTCGTTGGGCACTGAAGCTTTCTTT.